This T cell receptor (beta chain) appears in the sequencing data of a study of CD8 T cells in Susac syndrome. About 0.5 to 1 ug RNA was reverse transcribed with random hexamers. TCRdb processed the immunoSEQ multiplex PCR reads anew with MiXCR; each CDR3 protein has one entry. The sample shows some 300,000 distinct CDR3 sequences, about 88% of them seen only once. The authors negatively isolated CD8+ and CD4+ T cells and FACS-enriched TEMRA cells. The CDR3 loop spans 15 amino acids. CDR1 MNHEY and CDR2 SMNVEV come from the germline V gene (reference sequence). V trimming: 1 base; J trimming: 4 bases; junction bases outside the gene matches: 7.

The gene calls are TRBV27 and TRBJ2-7; 7 bases fit TRBD2. The clonotype comes from a human donor with multiple sclerosis. The sequenced sample was CD8+ T cells from PBMCs. CDR3 in amino acids: CASSLYPGLQYEQYF. The CDR3 DNA reads TGTGCCAGCAGTTTATACCCGGGACTACAGTACGAGCAGTACTTC.